This record looks at one T cell receptor beta chain sequence and its context. This clone was detected only a few times. Its antigen is unknown. Base quality data are lacking; no much larger clone is found one base away. The source of the sample is a study of PD-1 blockade in classical Hodgkin lymphoma (dated by TCRdb to 2019 to 2021). Broadly, across the study: Nivolumab dosing was 3 mg/kg intravenously every 2 weeks, continuing until either disease progression or unacceptable toxicity. A peripheral blood immune signature of response to PD-1 blockade in classical Hodgkin lymphoma was defined using TCR beta sequencing and CyTOF.

The germline V gene gives CDR1 as LGHNA and CDR2 as YSLEER. Taken from cysteine to phenylalanine, the CDR3 has 14 residues. Kept here is only the CDR3 DNA, which spans 42 bases and is read in frame from base 1. V gives up 1 base and J gives up 4 bases, and the segment between their germline ends measures 8 bases. Genomic DNA was extracted with the Qiagen DNeasy kit from unsorted PBMCs and from negatively selected CD4+ and CD8+ fractions. TCR beta CDR3 regions were amplified by immunoSEQ multiplex PCR using primers annealing to V and J segments. A synthetic immune receptor repertoire was used to minimize amplification bias, and any remaining bias was removed computationally after sequencing. As for the authors' bioinformatics: Custom Python scripts were used to quantify repertoire diversity as the Shannon entropy index. Unsorted, CD4+ and CD8+ repertoires were analyzed separately, except in combined analyses where CD4+ and CD8+ sequences were merged in silico. Clonal expansion was defined as a frequency increase of at least 2-fold after treatment compared with C1D1, and clones undetected at baseline were assigned a pseudocount of 0.5. Clones with 0 or 1 copy at C1D1 were classified as singleton clones, and clones with 2 or more copies were classified as non-singleton clones. By matching protein sequences in sorted samples from the same patient, clones expanded in unsorted samples were annotated as CD4+, CD8+ or unknown. Diversity changes from C1D1 to C4D1 were tested in paired samples using Wilcoxon tests. Held by TCRdb, this immuneACCESS table contains in-frame sequences only and omits some clones. Under half of the omission traces to an unresolved V gene where checked; the cause of the rest is unknown. V and J calls and clone size come straight from that table; D and trimming were deduced from the DNA. This sample comprises about 32,000 clones, 81% of them detected only once. The biggest ten clones account for about 18% of the sample.

Paper-wide results and their limitations: Trial patients achieving complete response had baseline diversity similar to newly diagnosed patients, whereas partial responders and progressors had significantly lower diversity. The study was limited to a single clinical trial cohort, and causes of repertoire differences, possibly disease activity or prior therapy, remained undefined. Lower diversity was observed in patients in whom nivolumab was started less than 1 year after ASCT, and these patients were excluded from later analyses so that confounding by immune reconstitution would be avoided. CD4+ but not CD8+ TCR diversity rose significantly by C4D1 (p=0.0027 vs p=0.16), most apparent in complete responders (p=0.02). Baseline TCR diversity was reported to be lower in newly diagnosed patients than in healthy donors, and even lower in relapsed/refractory patients.

Interpreted using the paper, the time point label stands for: cycle 4 day 1 (C4D1), after 5 to 7 weeks of nivolumab. Every trial patient had relapsed following autologous stem cell transplantation, and prior brentuximab vedotin exposure was what differed among cohorts A, B and C. A total of around 60 patients with relapsed/refractory classical Hodgkin lymphoma made up the trial cohort, and each patient's best overall response was complete response, partial response or progressive disease. Trial patients were treated with single-agent nivolumab in the multi-cohort phase II CheckMate 205 trial. An independent review committee assessed best overall response by applying the 2007 International Working Group response criteria. Trial PBMCs were collected immediately before nivolumab initiation (C1D1) and during therapy at cycle 2 day 1 and cycle 4 day 1. Peripheral blood was collected in 8 mL Vacutainer Cell Preparation Tubes, from which PBMCs were isolated by centrifugation and then cryopreserved.

The sequencing used peripheral blood mononuclear cells (PBMCs), collected before the fourth cycle of nivolumab. The source of this sequence is a human donor with classical Hodgkin lymphoma. The chain links TRBV4-3 with TRBJ2-1, with the D segment identity uncertain. The CDR3 protein is CASSQARAYNEQFF. In nucleotides, the sequence is TGCGCCAGCAGCCAAGCTCGAGCATACAATGAGCAGTTCTTC.